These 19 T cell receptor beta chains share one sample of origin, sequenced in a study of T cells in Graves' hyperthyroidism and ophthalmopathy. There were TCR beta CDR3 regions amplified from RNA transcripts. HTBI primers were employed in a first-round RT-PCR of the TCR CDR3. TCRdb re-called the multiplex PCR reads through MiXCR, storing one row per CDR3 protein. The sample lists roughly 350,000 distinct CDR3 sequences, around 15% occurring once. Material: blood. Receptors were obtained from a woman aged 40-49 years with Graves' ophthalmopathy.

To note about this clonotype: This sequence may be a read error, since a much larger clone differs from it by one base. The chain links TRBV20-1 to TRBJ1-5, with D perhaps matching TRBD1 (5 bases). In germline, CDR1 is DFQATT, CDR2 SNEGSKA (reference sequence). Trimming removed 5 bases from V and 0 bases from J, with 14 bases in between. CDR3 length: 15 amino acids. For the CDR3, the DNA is TGCAGTGCTGATAGCCGGGGGTATAGCAATCAGCCCCAGCATTTT. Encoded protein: CSADSRGYSNQPQHF.

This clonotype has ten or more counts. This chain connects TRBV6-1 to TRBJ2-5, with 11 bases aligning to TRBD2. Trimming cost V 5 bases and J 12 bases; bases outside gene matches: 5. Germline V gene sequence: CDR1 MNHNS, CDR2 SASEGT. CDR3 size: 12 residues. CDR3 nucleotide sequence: TGTGCCAGCAGTTCGGGACTAGCGGTAAAGTACTTC. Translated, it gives CASSSGLAVKYF.

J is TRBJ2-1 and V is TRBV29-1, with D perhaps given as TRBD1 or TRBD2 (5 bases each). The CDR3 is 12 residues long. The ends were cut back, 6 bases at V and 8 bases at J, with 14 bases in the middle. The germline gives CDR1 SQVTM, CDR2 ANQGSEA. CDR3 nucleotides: TGCAGCGTCCAAAGGAAGGGACATGAGCAGTTCTTC. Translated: CSVQRKGHEQFF.

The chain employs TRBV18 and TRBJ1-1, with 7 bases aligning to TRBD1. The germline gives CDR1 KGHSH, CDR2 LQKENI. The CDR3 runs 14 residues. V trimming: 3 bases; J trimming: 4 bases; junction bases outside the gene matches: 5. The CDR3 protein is CASSPDRWVTEAFF. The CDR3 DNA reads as TGTGCCAGCTCACCGGACAGGTGGGTCACTGAAGCTTTCTTT.

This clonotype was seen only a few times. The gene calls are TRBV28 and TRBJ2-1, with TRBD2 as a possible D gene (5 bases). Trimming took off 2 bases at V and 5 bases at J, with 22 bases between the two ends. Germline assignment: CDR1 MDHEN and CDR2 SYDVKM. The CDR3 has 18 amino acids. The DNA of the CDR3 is TGTGCCAGCAGTTTACGGGTTATGAGGGTGACGTCAAACAATGAGCAGTTCTTC. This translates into CASSLRVMRVTSNNEQFF. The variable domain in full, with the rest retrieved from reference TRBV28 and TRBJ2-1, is DVKVTQSSRYLVKRTGEKVFLECVQDMDHENMFWYRQDPGLGLRLIYFSYDVKMKEKGDIPEGYSVSREKKERFSLILESASTNQTSMYLCASSLRVMRVTSNNEQFFGPGTRLTVL.

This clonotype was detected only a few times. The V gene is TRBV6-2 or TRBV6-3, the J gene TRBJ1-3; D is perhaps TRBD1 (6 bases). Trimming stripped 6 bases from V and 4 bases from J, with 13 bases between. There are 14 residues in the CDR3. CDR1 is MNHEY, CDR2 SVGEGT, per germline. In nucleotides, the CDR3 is TGTGCCAGCAGCCTTTGGGACACCGGAAACACCATATATTTT. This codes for CASSLWDTGNTIYF.

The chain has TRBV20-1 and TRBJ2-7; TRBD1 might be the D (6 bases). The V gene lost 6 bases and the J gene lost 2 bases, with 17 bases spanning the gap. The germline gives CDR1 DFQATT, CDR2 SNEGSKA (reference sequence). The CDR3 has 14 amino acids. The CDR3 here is CSALRTADTYEQYF. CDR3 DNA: TGCAGTGCCCTAAGGACAGCCGATACCTACGAGCAGTACTTC.

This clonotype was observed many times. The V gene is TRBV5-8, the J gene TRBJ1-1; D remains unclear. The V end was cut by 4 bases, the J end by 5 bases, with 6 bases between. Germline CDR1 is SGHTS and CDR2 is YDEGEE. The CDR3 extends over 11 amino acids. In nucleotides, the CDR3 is TGTGCCAGCAGCCAGGCAACTGAAGCTTTCTTT. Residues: CASSQATEAFF.

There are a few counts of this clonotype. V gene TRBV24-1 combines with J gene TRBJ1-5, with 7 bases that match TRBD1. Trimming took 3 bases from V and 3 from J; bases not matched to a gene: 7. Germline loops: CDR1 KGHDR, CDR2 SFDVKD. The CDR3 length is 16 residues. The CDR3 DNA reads TGTGCCACCAGTGATGCCCTGGAGGGGGCCAATCAGCCCCAGCATTTT. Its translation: CATSDALEGANQPQHF.

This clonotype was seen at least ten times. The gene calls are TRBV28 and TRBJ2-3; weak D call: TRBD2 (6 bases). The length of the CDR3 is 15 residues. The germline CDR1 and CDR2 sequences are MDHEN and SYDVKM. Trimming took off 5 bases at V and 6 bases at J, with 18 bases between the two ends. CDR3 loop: CASSLAGSGLDTQYF. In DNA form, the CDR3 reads TGTGCCAGCAGTCTCGCCGGGAGTGGGTTGGATACGCAGTATTTT.

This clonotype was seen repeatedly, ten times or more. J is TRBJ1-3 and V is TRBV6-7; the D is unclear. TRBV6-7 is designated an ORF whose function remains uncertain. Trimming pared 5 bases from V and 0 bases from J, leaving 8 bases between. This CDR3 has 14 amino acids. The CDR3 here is CASSAPSSGNTIYF. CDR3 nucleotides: TGTGCCAGCAGTGCGCCTTCCTCTGGAAACACCATATATTTT.

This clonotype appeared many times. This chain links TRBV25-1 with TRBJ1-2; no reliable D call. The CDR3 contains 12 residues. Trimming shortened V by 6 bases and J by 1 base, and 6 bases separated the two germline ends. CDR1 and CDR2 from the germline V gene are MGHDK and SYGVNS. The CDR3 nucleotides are TGTGCCAGCAGGGAGGGTAACTATGGCTACACCTTC. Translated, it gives CASREGNYGYTF.

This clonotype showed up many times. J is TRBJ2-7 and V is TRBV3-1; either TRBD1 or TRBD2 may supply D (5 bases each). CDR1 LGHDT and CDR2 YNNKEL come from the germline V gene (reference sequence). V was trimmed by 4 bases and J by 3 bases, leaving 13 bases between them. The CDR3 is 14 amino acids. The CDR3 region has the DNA TGTGCCAGCAGCCCCTTTGGGGGACGCTACGAGCAGTACTTC. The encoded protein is CASSPFGGRYEQYF.

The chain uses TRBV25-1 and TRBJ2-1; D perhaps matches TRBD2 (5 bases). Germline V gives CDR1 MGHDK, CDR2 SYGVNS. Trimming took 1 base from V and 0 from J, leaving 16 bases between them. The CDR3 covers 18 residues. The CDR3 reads CASSELEADLSSYNEQFF. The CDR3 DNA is TGTGCCAGCAGTGAATTGGAGGCAGATCTTAGCTCCTACAATGAGCAGTTCTTC.

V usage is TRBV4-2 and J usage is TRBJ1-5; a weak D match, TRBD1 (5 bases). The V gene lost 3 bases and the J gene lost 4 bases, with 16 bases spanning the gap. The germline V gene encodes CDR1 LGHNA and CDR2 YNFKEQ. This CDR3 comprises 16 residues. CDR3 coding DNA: TGTGCCAGCAGCCAGGACAATCGGGGGGGGAATCAGCCCCAGCATTTT. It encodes CASSQDNRGGNQPQHF.

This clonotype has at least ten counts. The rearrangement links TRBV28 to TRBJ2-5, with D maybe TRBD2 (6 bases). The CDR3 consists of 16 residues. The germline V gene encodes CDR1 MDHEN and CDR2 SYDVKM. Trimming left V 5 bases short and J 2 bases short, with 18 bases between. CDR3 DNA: TGTGCCAGCAGTCCCTTGGGTCGGGGGACTCAAGAGACCCAGTACTTC. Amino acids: CASSPLGRGTQETQYF. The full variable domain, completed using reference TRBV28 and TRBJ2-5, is DVKVTQSSRYLVKRTGEKVFLECVQDMDHENMFWYRQDPGLGLRLIYFSYDVKMKEKGDIPEGYSVSREKKERFSLILESASTNQTSMYLCASSPLGRGTQETQYFGPGTRLLVL.

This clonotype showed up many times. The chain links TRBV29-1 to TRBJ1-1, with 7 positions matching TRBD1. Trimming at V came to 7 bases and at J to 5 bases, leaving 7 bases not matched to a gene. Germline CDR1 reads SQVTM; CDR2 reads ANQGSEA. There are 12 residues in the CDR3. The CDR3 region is CSEKTGVTEAFF. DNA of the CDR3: TGCAGCGAAAAAACAGGGGTAACTGAAGCTTTCTTT.

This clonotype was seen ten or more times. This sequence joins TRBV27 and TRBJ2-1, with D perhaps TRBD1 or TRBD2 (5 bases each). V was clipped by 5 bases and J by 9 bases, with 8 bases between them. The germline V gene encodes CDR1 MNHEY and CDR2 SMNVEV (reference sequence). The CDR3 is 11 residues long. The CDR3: CASSPGTEQFF. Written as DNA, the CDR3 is TGTGCCAGCAGTCCAGGGACTGAGCAGTTCTTC.

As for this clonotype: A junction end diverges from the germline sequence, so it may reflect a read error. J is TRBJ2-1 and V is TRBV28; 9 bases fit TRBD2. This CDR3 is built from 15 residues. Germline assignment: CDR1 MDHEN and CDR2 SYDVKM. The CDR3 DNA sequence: TGTGCCGGCAGGCCCCCAGGGCGGGAGGGCCATGAGCAGTTCTTC. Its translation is CAGRPPGREGHEQFF.